Listed below are T cell receptor beta chains from one sample, sequenced in a study of vaccination and CD4 T cells after COVID-19. In TCRdb, the PCR reads were re-called with MiXCR into one record per CDR3 protein. Of several thousand distinct CDR3 sequences in the sample, 80% were seen once. These receptors lack a known antigen. Sequenced input: CD4+ T cells from blood, cultured in vitro. The receptors derive from a human donor who had recovered from COVID-19. Both conserved end residues are part of each CDR3. A D gene is named only where the DNA matches it firmly. Expanded clones get a size class; other rows say once, few or many, or leave the size out.

v_call: TRBV24-1; clone_size: once; d_call: .; j_call: TRBJ1-1; cdr3_nt: TGTGCCACCAGTGATTTTCAATACACTGAAGCTTTCTTT; cdr3_aa: CATSDFQYTEAFF
v_call: TRBV20-1; clone_size: .; d_call: TRBD2; j_call: TRBJ2-2; cdr3_nt: TGCAGTGCTAGGACTAGCGGGGGGGCCGCGTACACCGGGGAGCTGTTTTTT; cdr3_aa: CSARTSGGAAYTGELFF
v_call: TRBV7-2; clone_size: few; d_call: TRBD2; j_call: TRBJ2-1; cdr3_nt: TGTGCCAGCAGCTTAACCAGGGCTAGCGGGGGCCCCTACAATGAGCAGTTCTTC; cdr3_aa: CASSLTRASGGPYNEQFF
v_call: TRBV19; clone_size: .; d_call: TRBD1; j_call: TRBJ1-5; cdr3_nt: TGTGCCAGTAGTATACCGGGACAGGGGCGGTCGATTCAGCCCCAGCATTTT; cdr3_aa: CASSIPGQGRSIQPQHF
v_call: TRBV6-5; clone_size: .; d_call: TRBD1; j_call: TRBJ1-6; cdr3_nt: TGTGCCAGCAGTTACCCGGGACAGGGGGCGCGATCACCCCTCCACTTT; cdr3_aa: CASSYPGQGARSPLHF
v_call: TRBV30; clone_size: .; d_call: .; j_call: TRBJ1-2; cdr3_nt: TGTGCCTGGAGTGTACTCTCGGGATTGGGAGGGGGCTACACCTTC; cdr3_aa: CAWSVLSGLGGGYTF
v_call: TRBV7-2; clone_size: .; d_call: .; j_call: TRBJ1-2; cdr3_nt: TGTGCCAGCAGCTCCCTGGCTAGGGGCTACACCTTC; cdr3_aa: CASSSLARGYTF
v_call: TRBV6-1; clone_size: large; d_call: .; j_call: TRBJ2-2; cdr3_nt: TGTGCCAGCACCGAGGGGCTTTACACCGGGGAGCTGTTTTTT; cdr3_aa: CASTEGLYTGELFF
v_call: TRBV20-1; clone_size: .; d_call: .; j_call: TRBJ1-6; cdr3_nt: TGCAGTGCTCCACCCTCTGGCGGGGGCTCACCCCTCCACTTT; cdr3_aa: CSAPPSGGGSPLHF
v_call: TRBV11-2; clone_size: .; d_call: TRBD1; j_call: TRBJ1-6; cdr3_nt: TGTGCCAGCACACAGGGGGAGAGGTCACCCCTCCACTTT; cdr3_aa: CASTQGERSPLHF
v_call: TRBV6-2/TRBV6-3; clone_size: .; d_call: TRBD2; j_call: TRBJ2-5; cdr3_nt: TGTGCCAGCAGTCTCGTAGCGGGGGGGCGGGAGACCCAGTACTTC; cdr3_aa: CASSLVAGGRETQYF
v_call: TRBV2; clone_size: .; d_call: .; j_call: TRBJ1-5; cdr3_nt: TGTGCCAGCAGTGAAAGAATTCAGAGTCAGCCCCAGCATTTT; cdr3_aa: CASSERIQSQPQHF
v_call: TRBV20-1; clone_size: .; d_call: TRBD1; j_call: TRBJ1-6; cdr3_nt: TGCAGTGCTAGCGGGACAGCACTCTCCTATAATTCACCCCTCCACTTT; cdr3_aa: CSASGTALSYNSPLHF
v_call: TRBV10-3; clone_size: once; d_call: .; j_call: TRBJ1-5; cdr3_nt: TGTGCCATCAGTGAGTCGCTCGGGCCAGGGTATAGCAATCAGCCCCAGCATTTT; cdr3_aa: CAISESLGPGYSNQPQHF
v_call: TRBV30; clone_size: large; d_call: TRBD1; j_call: TRBJ1-2; cdr3_nt: TGTGCCTGGAGTGGGACAGGAATTTCTAACTATGGCTACACCTTC; cdr3_aa: CAWSGTGISNYGYTF
v_call: TRBV7-7; clone_size: .; d_call: .; j_call: TRBJ1-6; cdr3_nt: TGTGCCAGCAGCTTATTAGACGGTGGCAATTCACCCCTCCACTTT; cdr3_aa: CASSLLDGGNSPLHF
v_call: TRBV6-1; clone_size: .; d_call: TRBD1; j_call: TRBJ1-2; cdr3_nt: TGTGCCAGCAGTCACGACAGGGACTATGGCTACACCTTC; cdr3_aa: CASSHDRDYGYTF
v_call: TRBV19; clone_size: .; d_call: .; j_call: TRBJ1-2; cdr3_nt: TGTGCCAGTAGTATAATACAGTCAAACTATGGCTACACCTTC; cdr3_aa: CASSIIQSNYGYTF
v_call: TRBV6-4; clone_size: once; d_call: .; j_call: TRBJ1-1; cdr3_nt: TGTGCCAGCAGTGACATTCATGGGGGTGAGACTGAAGCTTTCTTT; cdr3_aa: CASSDIHGGETEAFF
v_call: TRBV20-1; clone_size: .; d_call: .; j_call: TRBJ1-6; cdr3_nt: TGCAGTGCTGGAATAACAGGCGGACGTTCACCCCTCCACTTT; cdr3_aa: CSAGITGGRSPLHF
v_call: TRBV6-1; clone_size: .; d_call: TRBD1; j_call: TRBJ2-3; cdr3_nt: TGTGCCAGCAGTGGCCGCCAGGGGGATAGCACAGATACGCAGTATTTT; cdr3_aa: CASSGRQGDSTDTQYF
v_call: TRBV7-2; clone_size: once; d_call: .; j_call: TRBJ2-2; cdr3_nt: TGTGCCAGCAGCTTAGCGCCGGCAAACACCGGGGAGCTGTTTTTT; cdr3_aa: CASSLAPANTGELFF
v_call: TRBV19; clone_size: .; d_call: .; j_call: TRBJ1-5; cdr3_nt: TGTGCCAGTAGTACAGGGGCCCCCCGGAAGAGCAATCAGCCCCAGCATTTT; cdr3_aa: CASSTGAPRKSNQPQHF
v_call: TRBV12-3/TRBV12-4; clone_size: once; d_call: .; j_call: TRBJ1-3; cdr3_nt: TGTGCCAGCAGTTTAGCCGGGAGGATTTACTCTGGAAACACCATATATTTT; cdr3_aa: CASSLAGRIYSGNTIYF
v_call: TRBV28; clone_size: .; d_call: TRBD1; j_call: TRBJ1-5; cdr3_nt: TGTGCCAGCAGTTCAGGACAGGGGAGTCAGCCCCAGCATTTT; cdr3_aa: CASSSGQGSQPQHF
v_call: TRBV7-2; clone_size: .; d_call: .; j_call: TRBJ1-1; cdr3_nt: TGTGCCAGCAGCTTTAGTGTAAACACTGAAGCTTTCTTT; cdr3_aa: CASSFSVNTEAFF